The 25 T cell receptor beta chains below all came from one sample that was sequenced in a study of long-term antiretroviral therapy in people with HIV. At survey level, the immunoSEQ assay was run in its v3.0 version. Using immunoSEQ multiplex PCR, the repertoire was profiled, and TCRdb retains in-frame clones only, with some absent. The sample consists of about 21,000 clones, around 86% of them appearing once. This specimen was unsorted PBMCs, taken 0.2 years before starting antiretroviral therapy. Every receptor here comes from a man in his late teens or twenties with HIV.

The chain couples TRBV9 to TRBJ1-5, with TRBD1 as a possible D gene (5 bases). Germline CDR1 and CDR2: SGDLS and YYNGEE. The CDR3 covers 15 residues. Trimming removed 3 bases at V and 6 bases at J, with 16 bases between. CDR3 sequence: CASSGLDSSCQPQHF. CDR3 bases: TGTGCCAGCAGCGGCCTCGACAGTAGCTGTCAGCCCCAGCATTTT.

This rearrangement joins TRBV2 to TRBJ1-5, with D possibly being TRBD1 (5 bases). CDR3 length: 12 residues. Germline CDR1 reads SNHLY; CDR2 reads FYNNEI. The V end was cut by 10 bases, the J end by 6 bases, with 13 bases between. This CDR3 is CATGLGGQPQHF. CDR3 nucleotides: TGTGCCACCGGGCTTGGGGGTCAGCCCCAGCATTTT.

V is TRBV2 and J is TRBJ2-5; D is tentatively TRBD1 or TRBD2 (5 bases each). The CDR3 is 15 residues long. V lost 2 bases, J lost 4 bases, and 14 bases lay in between. Looked up from germline, CDR1 is SNHLY and CDR2 is FYNNEI. The CDR3: CASSEWGTRGETQYF. Written as DNA, the CDR3 is TGTGCCAGCAGTGAATGGGGAACTAGGGGAGAGACCCAGTACTTC.

The gene calls are TRBV4-3 and TRBJ1-1; D not resolved. The V gene lost 0 bases and the J gene lost 1 base, with 9 bases spanning the gap. The CDR3 is made up of 15 amino acids. Germline CDR1 is LGHNA and CDR2 is YSLEER. CDR3 loop: CASSQDLVRNTEAFF. The CDR3 DNA sequence: TGCGCCAGCAGCCAAGATCTGGTGAGGAACACTGAAGCTTTCTTT.

This clone was found once. The gene calls are TRBV9 and TRBJ2-5; D possibly matches TRBD1 or TRBD2 (5 bases each). Trimming removed 4 bases from V and 5 bases from J, with 15 bases in between. The CDR3 has 14 residues. Per germline, CDR1 SGDLS and CDR2 YYNGEE. Here the CDR3 reads CASSPEGSGETQYF. The CDR3 bases are TGTGCCAGCAGCCCCGAGGGGAGCGGTGAGACCCAGTACTTC.

This chain links TRBV14 with TRBJ1-6; 8 positions agree with TRBD1. The CDR3 sequence is 14 residues long. Trimming cost V 3 bases and J 8 bases; bases outside gene matches: 3. Germline CDR1 reads SGHDN; CDR2 reads FVKESK. The CDR3 DNA reads TGTGCCAGCAGCCAGACAGGGGATTATTCACCCCTCCACTTT. It specifies CASSQTGDYSPLHF.

The J gene is TRBJ2-2, the V gene TRBV5-1; weak D call: TRBD1 (6 bases). Germline V CDR1 and CDR2: SGHRS, YFSETQ. Trimming stripped 4 bases from V and 4 bases from J, with 17 bases between. This CDR3 has 16 amino acids. CDR3 sequence: CASSHTQGRSTGELFF. The CDR3 DNA sequence: TGCGCCAGCAGCCACACACAGGGAAGGTCCACCGGGGAGCTGTTTTTT. Filled out from reference TRBV5-1 and TRBJ2-2, the complete variable domain reads KAGVTQTPRYLIKTRGQQVTLSCSPISGHRSVSWYQQTPGQGLQFLFEYFSETQRNKGNFPGRFSGRQFSNSRSEMNVSTLELGDSALYLCASSHTQGRSTGELFFGEGSRLTVL.

This clone has more than one count but fewer than ten. The V call is TRBV4-2, the J call TRBJ2-7; 9 positions match TRBD2. V dropped 4 bases and J dropped 6; count of bases not matched to a gene: 13. The CDR3 totals 16 residues. Germline lookup yields CDR1 LGHNA and CDR2 YNFKEQ. CDR3 loop: CASSPPGLARLGEQYF. The CDR3 bases are TGTGCCAGCAGCCCGCCGGGACTAGCCCGCCTCGGCGAGCAGTACTTC.

The chain is built from TRBV7-9 and TRBJ1-1; D is uncertain. Germline loops: CDR1 SEHNR, CDR2 FQNEAQ (reference sequence). The CDR3 spans 13 residues. V dropped 5 bases and J dropped 8 bases, with 15 bases sitting between them. The CDR3 protein is CASSQVSLPEAFF. DNA for the CDR3: TGTGCCAGCAGCCAAGTGAGTCTGCCCGAAGCTTTCTTT. Full variable domain (remainder filled in from reference TRBV7-9 and TRBJ1-1): DTGVSQNPRHKITKRGQNVTFRCDPISEHNRLYWYRQTLGQGPEFLTYFQNEAQLEKSRLLSDRFSAERPKGSFSTLEIQRTEQGDSAMYLCASSQVSLPEAFFGQGTRLTVV.

This clone was seen once. This chain links TRBV5-1 with TRBJ2-5; possible D gene TRBD2, 6 bases. The CDR3 covers 15 residues. V gave up 1 base and J gave up 5 bases, with 15 bases separating them. Germline CDR1 SGHRS, CDR2 YFSETQ. The CDR3: CASSLSGAGIETQYF. The CDR3 DNA sequence: TGCGCCAGCAGCTTGTCCGGGGCGGGGATCGAGACCCAGTACTTC.

This clone was seen once. This chain joins TRBV5-6 and TRBJ2-5, with D perhaps matching TRBD1 (5 bases). This CDR3 region has 15 residues. V lost 3 bases and J lost 2, with 14 bases in between. Germline-derived CDR1 and CDR2 are SGHDT and YYEEEE. The CDR3 region is CASSSLRTPQETQYF. CDR3 in DNA: TGTGCCAGCAGCTCCCTCCGGACACCGCAAGAGACCCAGTACTTC.

The genes are TRBV5-1 and TRBJ1-6; 9 bases are a match to TRBD1. Unmatched junction bases numbered 11, after V lost 0 bases and J lost 7 bases. Germline CDR1 reads SGHRS; CDR2 reads YFSETQ. This CDR3 contains 18 residues. As DNA, the CDR3 is TGCGCCAGCAGCTTGGCGGGACAGGGAGTGCCCCTAAATTCACCCCTCCACTTT. Translating it yields CASSLAGQGVPLNSPLHF.

The gene calls are TRBV23-1 and TRBJ2-7; D could derive from TRBD1 or TRBD2 (5 bases each). TRBV23-1 is known as an ORF, though its function is uncertain. CDR3 size: 13 residues. The V end lost 2 bases, the J end lost 11 bases, and 16 bases lay between the germline ends. The CDR3 is CASSQEGQAGKYF. CDR3 DNA sequence: TGCGCCAGCAGTCAAGAGGGGCAGGCAGGAAAGTACTTC.

The chain combines TRBV6-5 with TRBJ1-2; D remains unclear. The CDR3 spans 15 residues. V was cut by 2 bases and J by 2 bases, with 12 bases left in between. Per the germline V gene, CDR1 is MNHEY and CDR2 is SVGAGI. The CDR3 region has the DNA TGTGCCAGCAGTTACAGCTGGGGTGCAAACTATGGCTACACCTTC. It specifies CASSYSWGANYGYTF.

The chain couples TRBV15 to TRBJ2-1; TRBD1 matches 7 bases. The germline CDR1 and CDR2 sequences are LNHNV and YYDKDF (reference sequence). V trimming: 5 bases; J trimming: 6 bases; junction bases outside the gene matches: 13. The CDR3 runs 16 residues. The CDR3 DNA sequence: TGTGCCACCAGCCCGAGGAACAGGGGAGATTTCAATGAGCAGTTCTTC. It specifies CATSPRNRGDFNEQFF.

Only a few counts were recorded for this clone. The rearrangement links TRBV19 to TRBJ1-2, with unresolved D. The V end lost 5 bases, the J end lost 8 bases, and 15 bases lay between the germline ends. CDR1 LNHDA and CDR2 SQIVND come from the germline V gene (reference sequence). There are 13 residues in the CDR3. CDR3 loop: CASSVDREEGYTF. As DNA, the CDR3 is TGTGCCAGTAGTGTCGACCGGGAGGAAGGCTACACCTTC.

The rearrangement uses TRBV5-1 and TRBJ1-1; 11 positions agree with TRBD1. Trimming took 4 bases from V and 4 from J; bases not matched to a gene: 3. CDR1 SGHRS and CDR2 YFSETQ come from the germline V gene. This CDR3 spans 14 amino acids. The CDR3 DNA reads as TGCGCCAGCAGCCCTGGACAGGGGGCCACTGAAGCTTTCTTT. This encodes CASSPGQGATEAFF.

This chain connects TRBV7-9 to TRBJ1-4; 10 nucleotides match TRBD1. V lost 7 bases and J lost 6; bases outside the gene matches: 5. CDR3 size: 14 residues. The germline V gene encodes CDR1 SEHNR and CDR2 FQNEAQ (reference sequence). The CDR3 sequence: CASIPGTGDEKLFF. The CDR3 DNA follows: TGTGCCAGCATTCCTGGGACAGGGGATGAAAAACTGTTTTTT.

This chain connects TRBV19 to TRBJ1-1; D not resolved. The CDR3 sequence is 15 residues long. V shed 1 base and J shed 1 base, with 10 bases lying between them. CDR1 is LNHDA, CDR2 SQIVND, per germline (reference sequence). DNA of the CDR3: TGTGCCAGTAGTATAGTGCGGCCGCCGAACACTGAAGCTTTCTTT. This codes for CASSIVRPPNTEAFF.

This clone came up once. This chain uses TRBV6-1 with TRBJ2-5; D remains unclear. V gave up 6 bases and J gave up 2 bases, with 13 bases separating them. The CDR3 contains 14 residues. Germline V gives CDR1 MNHNS, CDR2 SASEGT. The CDR3 DNA is TGTGCCAGCAGGACGGTGCTTGGGCAAGAGACCCAGTACTTC. Translated: CASRTVLGQETQYF.

The chain employs TRBV18 and TRBJ1-2, with D unresolved. Trimming removed 2 bases from V and 2 bases from J, with 9 bases in between. This CDR3 comprises 14 residues. In germline, CDR1 is KGHSH, CDR2 LQKENI. The CDR3 DNA follows: TGTGCCAGCTCACCAGAAGGAGGGAACTATGGCTACACCTTC. Its translation is CASSPEGGNYGYTF.

For the CDR3, the DNA is TGTGCCAGCAGTGAAGGGGGGGGGCGGACCTACGAGCAGTACTTC. This translates into CASSEGGGRTYEQYF. The J gene is TRBJ2-7, the V gene TRBV6-1, with a weak D call TRBD2 (7 bases). The CDR3 is made up of 15 amino acids. The germline V gene encodes CDR1 MNHNS and CDR2 SASEGT. The V end lost 1 base, the J end lost 2 bases, and 12 bases lay between the germline ends.

V usage is TRBV7-2 and J usage is TRBJ2-7; perhaps TRBD2 as D (6 bases). V was pared by 1 base and J by 2 bases, with 9 bases between. The length of the CDR3 is 14 residues. Germline CDR1 reads SGHTA; CDR2 reads FQGNSA. The CDR3 loop reads CASSLVAGTYEQYF. In DNA form, the CDR3 reads TGTGCCAGCAGCTTAGTGGCGGGAACCTACGAGCAGTACTTC.

V gene TRBV25-1 combines with J gene TRBJ2-5, with TRBD2 matching 7 bases. V gave up 6 bases and J gave up 5 bases; unmatched junction bases: 15. CDR1 MGHDK and CDR2 SYGVNS come from the germline V gene. The CDR3 totals 16 residues. CDR3 amino acids: CASSPPGRGGRETQYF. The CDR3 DNA is TGTGCCAGCAGCCCCCCTGGGAGGGGTGGGAGGGAGACCCAGTACTTC.

The chain has TRBV7-8 and TRBJ1-1; D gene ambiguous. This CDR3 is built from 17 residues. V was trimmed by 2 bases and J by 0 bases, leaving 16 bases between them. The germline gives CDR1 SGHVS, CDR2 FQNEAQ. In DNA form, the CDR3 reads TGTGCCAGCAGCTTATTAGCAGGTGAATTCATGAACACTGAAGCTTTCTTT. This codes for CASSLLAGEFMNTEAFF.